This T cell receptor beta chain was obtained from a study of shared clonotypes between healthy human individuals. This clone was detected only once. The repertoire was sequenced with immunoSEQ multiplex PCR; TCRdb's copy has only in-frame clones and lacks some. The profile shows about 2.5 million clones, roughly 92% of them singletons. CDR3 length equals 18 residues. The germline V gene has CDR1 SGDLS and CDR2 YYNGEE. V trimming: 4 bases; J trimming: 2 bases; junction bases outside the gene matches: 11. Source material: naive CD4+ T cells from PBMCs. Subset given: CD45RA+ positively selected. This TCR came from a man younger than 30 in good health. Some clones in this sample may be carry-over from other donors' samples. The chain links TRBV9 to TRBJ2-2; 10 bases fit TRBD1. The CDR3, as DNA: TGTGCCAGCAGCTCCCGGGCCGGGACAGGGGTTAACACCGGGGAGCTGTTTTTT. It yields the protein CASSSRAGTGVNTGELFF.